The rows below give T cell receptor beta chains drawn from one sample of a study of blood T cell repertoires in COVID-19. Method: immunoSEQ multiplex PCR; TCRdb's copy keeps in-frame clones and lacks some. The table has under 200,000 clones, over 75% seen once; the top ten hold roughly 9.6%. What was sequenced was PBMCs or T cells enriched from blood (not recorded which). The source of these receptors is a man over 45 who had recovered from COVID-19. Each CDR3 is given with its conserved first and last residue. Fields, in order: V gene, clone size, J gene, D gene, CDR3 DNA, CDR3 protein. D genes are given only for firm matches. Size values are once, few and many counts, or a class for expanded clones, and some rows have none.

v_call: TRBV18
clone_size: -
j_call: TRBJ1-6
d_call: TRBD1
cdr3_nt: TGTGCCAGCTCACCCTTGGTACAGGGGAGCTCCTATAATTCACCCCTCCACTTT
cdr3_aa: CASSPLVQGSSYNSPLHF

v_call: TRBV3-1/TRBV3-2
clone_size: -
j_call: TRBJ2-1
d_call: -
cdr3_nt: TGTGCCAGCAGCCAAGTCAGGGAACATCAGTTCTTC
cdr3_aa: CASSQVREHQFF

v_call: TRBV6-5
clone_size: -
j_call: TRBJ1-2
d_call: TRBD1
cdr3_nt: TGTGCCAGCGGTCCCGGGACAGGGAACTATGGCTACACCTTC
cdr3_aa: CASGPGTGNYGYTF

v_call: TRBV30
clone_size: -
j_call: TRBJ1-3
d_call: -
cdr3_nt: TGTGCCTGGACCCGGCGAGGGACCATATATTTT
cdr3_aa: CAWTRRGTIYF

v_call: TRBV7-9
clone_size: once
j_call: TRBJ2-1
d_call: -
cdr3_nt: TGTGCCAGCAGCTTGGACTTAGGATTCTACAATGAGCAGTTCTTC
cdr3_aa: CASSLDLGFYNEQFF

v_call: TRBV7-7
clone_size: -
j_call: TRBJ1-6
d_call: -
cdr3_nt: TGTGCTAGCATCCCTCTCCTCGGGAGGGCTCAGTCACCCCTCCACTTT
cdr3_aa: CASIPLLGRAQSPLHF

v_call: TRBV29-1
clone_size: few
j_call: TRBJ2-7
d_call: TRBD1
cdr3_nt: TGCAGCGCCGGACAGGGGCCTTCCTACGAGCAGTACTTC
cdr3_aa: CSAGQGPSYEQYF

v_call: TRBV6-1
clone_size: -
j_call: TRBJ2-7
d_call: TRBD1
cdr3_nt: TGTGCCAGCAGTGAATCAGGGGGCACCTACGAGCAGTACTTC
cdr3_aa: CASSESGGTYEQYF

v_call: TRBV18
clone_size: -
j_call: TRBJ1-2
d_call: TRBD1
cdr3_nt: TGTGCCAGCTCGGGACAGGGGGCGCGTGGCTACACCTTC
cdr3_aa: CASSGQGARGYTF

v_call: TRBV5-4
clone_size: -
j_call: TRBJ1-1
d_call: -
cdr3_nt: TGTGCCAGCAGCTTGGGCCAGGGAGGAACTGAAGCTTTCTTT
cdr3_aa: CASSLGQGGTEAFF

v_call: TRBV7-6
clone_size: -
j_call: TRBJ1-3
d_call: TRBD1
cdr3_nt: TGTGCCAGCAGCGAAGTACTACAGGGGGCGGCTGGAAACACCATATATTTT
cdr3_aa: CASSEVLQGAAGNTIYF

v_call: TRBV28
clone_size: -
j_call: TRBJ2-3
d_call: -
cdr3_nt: TGTGCCAGCAGTTTACCTGGTACCACTAGCACAGATACGCAGTATTTT
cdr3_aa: CASSLPGTTSTDTQYF

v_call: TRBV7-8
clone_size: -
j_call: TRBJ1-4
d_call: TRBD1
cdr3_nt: TGTGCCAGCGGCCGGGGACAGGGTAATGAAAAACTGTTTTTT
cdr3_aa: CASGRGQGNEKLFF

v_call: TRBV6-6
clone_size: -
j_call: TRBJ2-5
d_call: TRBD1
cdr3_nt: TGTGCCAGTACCGGGACAGGGGGCAGGGAGACCCAGTACTTC
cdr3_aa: CASTGTGGRETQYF

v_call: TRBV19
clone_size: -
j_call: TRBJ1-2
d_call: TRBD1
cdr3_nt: TGTGCCAGTAGTATCTTACAGGGGCGCGGCTACACCTTC
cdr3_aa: CASSILQGRGYTF

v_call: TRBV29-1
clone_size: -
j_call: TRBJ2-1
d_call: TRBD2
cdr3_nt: TGCAGCGTGACTAGCGGGACCTCCTACAATGAGCAGTTCTTC
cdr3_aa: CSVTSGTSYNEQFF

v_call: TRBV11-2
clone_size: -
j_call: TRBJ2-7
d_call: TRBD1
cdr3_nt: TGTGCCAGCAGCCGAGGACAGGGAAGGGGTAGGGGAACCTACGAGCAGTACTTC
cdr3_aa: CASSRGQGRGRGTYEQYF

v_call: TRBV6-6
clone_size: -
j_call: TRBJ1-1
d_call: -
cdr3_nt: TGTGCCAGCAGCAAAACGGGGGTTGGGGCTTTCTTT
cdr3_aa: CASSKTGVGAFF

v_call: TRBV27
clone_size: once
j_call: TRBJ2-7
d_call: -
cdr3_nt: TGTGCCAGATCCGTCACTGGGGAGTCCTACGAGCAGTACTTC
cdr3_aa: CARSVTGESYEQYF

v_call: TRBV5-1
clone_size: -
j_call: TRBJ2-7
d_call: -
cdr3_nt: TGCGCCAGCAGCTCCGGGATCCAAGTCCCCTACGAGCAGTACTTC
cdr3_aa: CASSSGIQVPYEQYF

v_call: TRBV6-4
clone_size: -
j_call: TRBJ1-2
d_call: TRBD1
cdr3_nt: TGTGCCAGCAGTGACTCCCCAGACAGGGCGGAAGGCTACACCTTC
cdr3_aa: CASSDSPDRAEGYTF

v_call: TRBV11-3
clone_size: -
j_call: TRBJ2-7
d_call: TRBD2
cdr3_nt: TGTGCCAGCAGTAGCGGGGCCTACTCCTACGAGCAGTACTTC
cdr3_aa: CASSSGAYSYEQYF

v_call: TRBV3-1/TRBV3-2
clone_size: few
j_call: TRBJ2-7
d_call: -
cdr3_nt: TGTGCCAGCAGCCTAGTGAACGCCTACGAGCAGTACTTC
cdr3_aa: CASSLVNAYEQYF

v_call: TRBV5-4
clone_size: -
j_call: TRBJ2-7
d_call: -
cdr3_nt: TGTGCCAGCAGCCCCCCGGGGGCCTACGAGCAGTACTTC
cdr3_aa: CASSPPGAYEQYF

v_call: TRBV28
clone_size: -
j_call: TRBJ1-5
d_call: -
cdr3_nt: TGTGCCAGCAGTTTAGGGGGGGGACGTAATCAGCCCCAGCATTTT
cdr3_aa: CASSLGGGRNQPQHF

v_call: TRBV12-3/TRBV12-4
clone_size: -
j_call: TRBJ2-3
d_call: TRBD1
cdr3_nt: TGTGCCAGCAGGAGGACAGGGGCAGATACGCAGTATTTT
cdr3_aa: CASRRTGADTQYF

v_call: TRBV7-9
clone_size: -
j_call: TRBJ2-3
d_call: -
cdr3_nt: TGTGCCAGCAGTTCCGCCGACTTCACTAGCACAGATACGCAGTATTTT
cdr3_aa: CASSSADFTSTDTQYF

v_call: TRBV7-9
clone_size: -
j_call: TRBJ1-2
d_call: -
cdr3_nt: TGTGCCAGCAGCTTAGCGGAGGGCTATGGCTACACCTTC
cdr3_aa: CASSLAEGYGYTF

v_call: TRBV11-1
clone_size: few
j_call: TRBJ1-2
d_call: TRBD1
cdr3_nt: TGTGCCAGCAGCCTCACTGACAGGGACCCCTATGGCTACACCTTC
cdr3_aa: CASSLTDRDPYGYTF

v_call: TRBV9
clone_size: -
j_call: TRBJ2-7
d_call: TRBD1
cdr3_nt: TGTGCCAGCAGCGTTGGACAGGGTAGAACCTACGAGCAGTACTTC
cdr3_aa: CASSVGQGRTYEQYF

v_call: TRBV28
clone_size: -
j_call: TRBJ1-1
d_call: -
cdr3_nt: TGTGCCAGCAGTCCAGGTCGGGGGAACACTGAAGCTTTCTTT
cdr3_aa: CASSPGRGNTEAFF

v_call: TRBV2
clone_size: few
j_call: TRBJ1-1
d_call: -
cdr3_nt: TGTGCCAGCAGGCAGGGGCGTGAAGCTTTCTTT
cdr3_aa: CASRQGREAFF

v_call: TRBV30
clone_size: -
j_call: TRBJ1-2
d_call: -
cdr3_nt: TGTGCCTTCGGGGCCGGGAGTGGCTACACCTTC
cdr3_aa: CAFGAGSGYTF

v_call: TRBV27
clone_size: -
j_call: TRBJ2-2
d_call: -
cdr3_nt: TGTGCCAGCAGTTTACAGGGGGGCGGCGGGGAGCTGTTTTTT
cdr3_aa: CASSLQGGGGELFF

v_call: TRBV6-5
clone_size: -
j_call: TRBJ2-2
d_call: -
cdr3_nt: TGTGCCAGCACTAAAAACCACAACACCGGGGAGCTGTTTTTT
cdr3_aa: CASTKNHNTGELFF

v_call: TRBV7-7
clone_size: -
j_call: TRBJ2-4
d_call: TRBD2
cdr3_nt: TGTGCCAGCAGCTTAGCGAGACCTCCGGGACTAGCGGGGGGATTAGCCAAAAACATTCAGTACTTC
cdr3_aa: CASSLARPPGLAGGLAKNIQYF

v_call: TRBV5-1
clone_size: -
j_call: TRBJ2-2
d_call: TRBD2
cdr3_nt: TGCGCCAGCAGCTTGGTATCAGCGGGGGTGAGAACCGGGGAGCTGTTTTTT
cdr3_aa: CASSLVSAGVRTGELFF